This T cell receptor (beta chain) was profiled in a study of cytomegalovirus exposure and HLA in healthy donors. Study-wide background: The roughly 100 million unique TCR beta sequences, from roughly 170 million T cells, were found by an earlier analysis. Findings of the study overall: Apart from CMV serostatus, no immune exposure information was available. Association of 16,951 TCR beta sequences with HLA alleles was found at 0.05 false discovery rate in a later analysis.

A remark on this clone: Its specificity is not known.

J lost 4 bases, V lost 4 bases, and 9 bases had no gene match. CDR1 is SGHRS and CDR2 is YFSETQ in the germline V gene. This CDR3 contains 15 residues. The PCR made use of 60 Vbeta and 13 Jbeta primers. TCRdb's copy holds only in-frame clones and misses some; the assay was immunoSEQ multiplex PCR. The sample carries 120,000 to 150,000 clones, roughly 78% recorded once. The TCR comes from a young man in good health and CMV-seronegative. The J gene is TRBJ2-7, the V gene TRBV5-1; 9 nucleotides agree with TRBD1. Sequenced material: PBMCs. The CDR3, as DNA: TGCGCCAGCAGCGTGACTACCGGGACAGGGTACGAGCAGTACTTC. Protein sequence: CASSVTTGTGYEQYF.